These T cell receptor beta chains were read from a single sample in a study of T cells after yellow fever vaccination. Using its own MiXCR run on the 5' RACE reads, TCRdb lists one record per CDR3 protein. The table has 240,000 or so distinct CDR3 sequences, 6.9% seen once; the top ten hold roughly 0.86%. Sample: CD4+ T cells sorted from PBMCs, taken 15 days after the yellow fever booster vaccination. The source is a man between 25 and 39 years old who received the YFV17D yellow fever vaccine. The CDR3 runs from the conserved cysteine through the conserved F or W. The order of the fields is V gene, D gene, clone size, J gene, CDR3 protein, CDR3 DNA. The D gene is left open where the match is weak. Some rows mark clone size as missing; the rest say once, few, many or name a class of expanded clone.

V gene: TRBV5-5; D gene: TRBD1; clone size: .; J gene: TRBJ1-1; CDR3 protein: CASNAGGRNTEAFF; CDR3 DNA: TGTGCCAGCAACGCAGGGGGGCGTAACACTGAAGCTTTCTTT
V gene: TRBV19; D gene: TRBD1; clone size: many; J gene: TRBJ2-5; CDR3 protein: CASSVQGALETQYF; CDR3 DNA: TGTGCCAGTAGTGTACAGGGGGCTTTGGAGACCCAGTACTTC
V gene: TRBV23-1; D gene: .; clone size: .; J gene: TRBJ1-5; CDR3 protein: CASSHPGKDPNQPQHF; CDR3 DNA: TGCGCCAGCAGTCACCCAGGGAAGGATCCAAATCAGCCCCAGCATTTT
V gene: TRBV28; D gene: .; clone size: few; J gene: TRBJ1-4; CDR3 protein: CASSLGGMGEKLFF; CDR3 DNA: TGTGCCAGCAGTTTGGGGGGCATGGGGGAAAAACTGTTTTTT
V gene: TRBV20-1; D gene: TRBD1; clone size: .; J gene: TRBJ1-2; CDR3 protein: CSALDRGHGYTF; CDR3 DNA: TGCAGTGCTTTAGACAGGGGCCATGGCTACACCTTC
V gene: TRBV7-9; D gene: .; clone size: few; J gene: TRBJ2-7; CDR3 protein: CASRPPQDYEQYF; CDR3 DNA: TGTGCCAGCAGACCCCCACAGGACTACGAGCAGTACTTC
V gene: TRBV5-5; D gene: .; clone size: few; J gene: TRBJ2-7; CDR3 protein: CASSARGGVSYEQYF; CDR3 DNA: TGTGCCAGCAGCGCCCGAGGGGGGGTGTCCTACGAGCAGTACTTC
V gene: TRBV12-3/TRBV12-4; D gene: .; clone size: .; J gene: TRBJ1-4; CDR3 protein: CATSYGANEKLFF; CDR3 DNA: TGTGCCACCAGCTACGGTGCCAATGAAAAACTGTTTTTT
V gene: TRBV7-2; D gene: .; clone size: many; J gene: TRBJ2-3; CDR3 protein: CASSILGGPGTDTQYF; CDR3 DNA: TGTGCCAGCAGCATCCTGGGCGGACCTGGGACAGATACGCAGTATTTT
V gene: TRBV5-6; D gene: TRBD2; clone size: few; J gene: TRBJ2-3; CDR3 protein: CASSLMMLADSTDTQYF; CDR3 DNA: TGTGCCAGCAGCTTGATGATGCTAGCGGATAGCACAGATACGCAGTATTTT
V gene: TRBV12-3/TRBV12-4; D gene: .; clone size: few; J gene: TRBJ1-1; CDR3 protein: CASSLNPNTEAFF; CDR3 DNA: TGTGCCAGCAGTTTAAACCCCAACACTGAAGCTTTCTTT
V gene: TRBV7-6; D gene: .; clone size: many; J gene: TRBJ1-2; CDR3 protein: CASSKGHRVDGYTF; CDR3 DNA: TGTGCCAGCAGCAAAGGACATAGAGTTGATGGCTACACCTTC
V gene: TRBV7-2; D gene: .; clone size: many; J gene: TRBJ2-3; CDR3 protein: CASSSPSTDTQYF; CDR3 DNA: TGCGCCAGCAGCTCCCCTAGCACAGATACGCAGTATTTT
V gene: TRBV30; D gene: .; clone size: few; J gene: TRBJ2-7; CDR3 protein: CAWSVPGVLTGEQYF; CDR3 DNA: TGTGCCTGGAGTGTCCCTGGCGTCTTAACCGGAGAGCAGTACTTC
V gene: TRBV6-1; D gene: .; clone size: many; J gene: TRBJ2-7; CDR3 protein: CASSGGVRYEQYF; CDR3 DNA: TGTGCCAGCAGTGGGGGGGTACGCTACGAGCAGTACTTC
V gene: TRBV28; D gene: .; clone size: few; J gene: TRBJ1-1; CDR3 protein: CASTSAHTEAFF; CDR3 DNA: TGTGCCAGCACGTCAGCTCACACTGAAGCTTTCTTT
V gene: TRBV6-1; D gene: .; clone size: .; J gene: TRBJ2-3; CDR3 protein: CASSPNPRRHDTQYF; CDR3 DNA: TGTGCCAGCAGTCCAAACCCGCGCAGGCACGATACGCAGTATTTT
V gene: TRBV7-2; D gene: .; clone size: many; J gene: TRBJ2-1; CDR3 protein: CASRTQNEQFF; CDR3 DNA: TGTGCCAGCAGAACACAGAATGAGCAGTTCTTC
V gene: TRBV18; D gene: .; clone size: many; J gene: TRBJ2-1; CDR3 protein: CASSRNSYNEQFF; CDR3 DNA: TGTGCCAGCTCACGCAACTCCTACAATGAGCAGTTCTTC
V gene: TRBV7-2; D gene: .; clone size: many; J gene: TRBJ2-7; CDR3 protein: CASSLPRGLSSYEQYF; CDR3 DNA: TGTGCCAGCAGCTTACCGAGGGGCCTTAGCTCCTACGAGCAGTACTTC
V gene: TRBV28; D gene: .; clone size: many; J gene: TRBJ2-1; CDR3 protein: CASGNNEQFF; CDR3 DNA: TGTGCCAGCGGAAACAATGAGCAGTTCTTC
V gene: TRBV7-2; D gene: .; clone size: many; J gene: TRBJ1-1; CDR3 protein: CASSSPPGLYTEAFF; CDR3 DNA: TGTGCCAGCAGCTCGCCCCCTGGGTTGTACACTGAAGCTTTCTTT
V gene: TRBV7-6; D gene: TRBD2; clone size: .; J gene: TRBJ2-7; CDR3 protein: CASSLALAGYYEQYF; CDR3 DNA: TGTGCCAGCAGCTTAGCCCTAGCGGGCTACTACGAGCAGTACTTC
V gene: TRBV5-6; D gene: TRBD2; clone size: .; J gene: TRBJ2-1; CDR3 protein: CASSGRAGGQFF; CDR3 DNA: TGTGCCAGCAGCGGGAGGGCCGGCGGGCAGTTCTTC
V gene: TRBV25-1; D gene: .; clone size: few; J gene: TRBJ2-6; CDR3 protein: CASSGWAGSSGANVLTF; CDR3 DNA: TGTGCCAGCAGTGGATGGGCGGGGAGCTCTGGGGCCAACGTCCTGACTTTC
V gene: TRBV28; D gene: .; clone size: few; J gene: TRBJ1-6; CDR3 protein: CAGGKDSSYNSPLHF; CDR3 DNA: TGTGCCGGGGGGAAAGACTCCTCCTATAATTCACCCCTCCACTTT
V gene: TRBV7-7; D gene: TRBD2; clone size: few; J gene: TRBJ2-5; CDR3 protein: CASSLGGSGGVETQYF; CDR3 DNA: TGTGCCAGCAGCTTGGGGGGGAGTGGAGGTGTAGAGACCCAGTACTTC
V gene: TRBV7-2; D gene: .; clone size: many; J gene: TRBJ2-3; CDR3 protein: CASSRGVASTDTQYF; CDR3 DNA: TGTGCCAGCAGCCGCGGGGTGGCTAGCACAGATACGCAGTATTTT
V gene: TRBV5-1; D gene: TRBD2; clone size: few; J gene: TRBJ2-3; CDR3 protein: CASSLGSGSPDTQYF; CDR3 DNA: TGCGCCAGCAGCTTAGGTAGCGGGAGCCCAGATACGCAGTATTTT
V gene: TRBV5-1; D gene: TRBD1; clone size: many; J gene: TRBJ2-1; CDR3 protein: CASSARGIDEQFF; CDR3 DNA: TGCGCCAGCAGCGCCAGGGGGATCGATGAGCAGTTCTTC
V gene: TRBV20-1; D gene: .; clone size: .; J gene: TRBJ1-1; CDR3 protein: CSASRGGMNTEAFF; CDR3 DNA: TGCAGTGCTAGTAGGGGAGGAATGAACACTGAAGCTTTCTTT
V gene: TRBV20-1; D gene: .; clone size: many; J gene: TRBJ2-2; CDR3 protein: CSASANTGELFF; CDR3 DNA: TGCAGTGCTAGCGCGAACACCGGGGAGCTGTTTTTT
V gene: TRBV6-5; D gene: .; clone size: few; J gene: TRBJ2-7; CDR3 protein: CASSYSTAVYGEQYF; CDR3 DNA: TGTGCCAGCAGTTACTCGACTGCGGTCTACGGCGAGCAGTACTTC
V gene: TRBV6-1; D gene: .; clone size: few; J gene: TRBJ1-1; CDR3 protein: CASSRNWAQLAFF; CDR3 DNA: TGTGCCAGCAGTCGTAATTGGGCCCAATTGGCTTTCTTT
V gene: TRBV20-1; D gene: TRBD1; clone size: many; J gene: TRBJ2-7; CDR3 protein: CSATRDRVYEQYF; CDR3 DNA: TGCAGTGCTACCAGGGACAGGGTCTACGAGCAGTACTTC
V gene: TRBV5-1; D gene: .; clone size: many; J gene: TRBJ2-4; CDR3 protein: CASSLAGVGAPSDAKNIQYF; CDR3 DNA: TGCGCCAGCAGCTTGGCCGGAGTCGGAGCCCCGTCAGATGCCAAAAACATTCAGTACTTC
V gene: TRBV29-1; D gene: TRBD1; clone size: many; J gene: TRBJ2-1; CDR3 protein: CSVGQYNEQFF; CDR3 DNA: TGCAGCGTGGGACAGTACAATGAGCAGTTCTTC
V gene: TRBV2; D gene: TRBD2; clone size: few; J gene: TRBJ2-2; CDR3 protein: CASNGGLAANTGELFF; CDR3 DNA: TGTGCCAGCAACGGAGGGCTAGCGGCTAACACCGGGGAGCTGTTTTTT
V gene: TRBV6-2/TRBV6-3; D gene: TRBD2; clone size: .; J gene: TRBJ2-1; CDR3 protein: CASSYWTSGRNEQFF; CDR3 DNA: TGTGCCAGCAGTTACTGGACTAGCGGGAGGAATGAGCAGTTCTTC
V gene: TRBV2; D gene: .; clone size: .; J gene: TRBJ2-1; CDR3 protein: CASSVRFLDEQFF; CDR3 DNA: TGTGCCAGCAGTGTTCGATTCCTGGATGAGCAGTTCTTC
V gene: TRBV5-5; D gene: TRBD2; clone size: .; J gene: TRBJ2-1; CDR3 protein: CASSLGLEPYNEQFF; CDR3 DNA: TGTGCCAGCAGCCTGGGACTAGAGCCTTACAATGAGCAGTTCTTC
V gene: TRBV20-1; D gene: TRBD2; clone size: .; J gene: TRBJ2-5; CDR3 protein: CSARRASGMVETQYF; CDR3 DNA: TGCAGTGCTAGGAGGGCTAGCGGGATGGTGGAGACCCAGTACTTC